This T cell receptor beta chain was obtained from a study of blood T cell repertoires in COVID-19 (dated by TCRdb to the early 2020s). With respect to the entire study: Collaborator samples came from the United States, Italy and Spain and covered acute and convalescent phases of COVID-19. The repertoires were released in a freely available public database intended as a resource for research on the immune response to SARS-CoV-2. The sample metadata nearly always contained a de-identified subject ID, COVID-19 status, age in years and sex. The prospective study material was composed of cDNA or gDNA derived from T cells, B-cell-depleted T cells, or PBMCs. Samples came from the ongoing ImmuneRACE study (first 160 participants) plus 1,254 subjects from 6 global collaborators. HLA class I and class II types, where available, came from metadata supplied by the sample provider rather than from assay-based typing. Subjects who had been exposed to COVID-19, were actively infected with it, or had recovered from it provided the deeply sampled blood TCRbeta repertoires that made up the dataset.

The immunoSEQ Assay, a bias-controlled multiplex PCR, was used to amplify TCRbeta CDR3 regions from genomic DNA. Concerning the study's data processing: Nucleated cell counts per sample were estimated from amplification of reference gene primers within the assay. To quantify the absolute abundance of each unique TCRbeta CDR3 rearrangement, sequence reads were collapsed and filtered. For each sample, productive Simpson clonality was calculated by taking the square root of Simpson's diversity index across productive rearrangements. TCRdb carries this immuneACCESS record with in-frame sequences only. Its versions omit some clonotypes, under half of them owing to an unresolved V gene in the studies checked, with the rest unexplained. V and J calls and clone size are given by that table; D and trimming were obtained from the DNA. The sample table records 9,500 to 13,000 clones; 88% of these occur just once. The ten largest clones add up to roughly 11% of the sample.

A word on this clone: This receptor's antigen is unknown. Base qualities are not recorded, but no much larger clone differs from it by a single base.

Whole blood was collected in K2EDTA tubes by collaborating institutions according to the institutions' own protocols. For TCRbeta analysis, collaborators shipped samples in one of three forms: frozen whole blood, isolated PBMCs, or DNA extracted from either of those sample types. Results and caveats for the whole study, not just this receptor: Clinical and demographic metadata were provided uncurated, with the amount varying by source and participant.

This TCR came from a human donor in a cohort sampled during active COVID-19. The sample taken for sequencing was peripheral blood.

Here the CDR3 is given as CASSERQGPATNEKLFF. The DNA sequence reads TGTGCCAGCAGTGAAAGACAGGGGCCCGCAACTAATGAAAAACTGTTTTTT. The chain is made from TRBV2 and TRBJ1-4; 8 bases in between match TRBD1. V is trimmed back by 2 bases and J by 0 bases, and the junction contains 5 bases that no gene match accounts for. As encoded in the germline V gene, CDR1 is SNHLY while CDR2 is FYNNEI. Including cysteine and phenylalanine, the CDR3 has 17 amino acids. Left in the record is the CDR3 DNA by itself, 51 bases read in frame from the first base.